Shown below are 20 T cell receptor beta chains from a single sample sequenced in a study of CD8 T cells in Susac syndrome. The RNA, about 0.45 to 1 ug, was put through reverse transcription using random hexamers. MiXCR, run by TCRdb on the immunoSEQ multiplex PCR reads, gives a single entry per CDR3 protein. The data contain about 440,000 distinct CDR3 sequences, approximately 89% of them singletons. Sequences were obtained from CD8+ T cells from PBMCs. The source is a human donor with multiple sclerosis.

The chain has TRBV30 and TRBJ2-1; 13 positions agree with TRBD2. Germline V gene lookup returns CDR1 GTSNPN and CDR2 SVGIG (reference sequence). The CDR3 loop spans 17 amino acids. Unmatched junction bases numbered 9, after V lost 3 bases and J lost 4 bases. This CDR3 reads CAWSRTSGSHRYNEQFF. The CDR3 nucleotides are TGTGCCTGGAGCAGGACTAGCGGGAGTCATAGATACAATGAGCAGTTCTTC. Filled out from reference TRBV30 and TRBJ2-1, the complete variable domain reads SQTIHQWPATLVQPVGSPLSLECTVEGTSNPNLYWYRQAAGRGLQLLFYSVGIGQISSEVPQNLSASRPQDRQFILSSKKLLLSDSGFYLCAWSRTSGSHRYNEQFFGPGTRLTVL.

The chain couples TRBV29-1 to TRBJ2-2; no clear D. The germline V gene has CDR1 SQVTM and CDR2 ANQGSEA. Trimming shortened V by 4 bases and J by 1 base, and 7 bases separated the two germline ends. The CDR3 has 13 residues. The CDR3 nucleotides read TGCAGCGTTGTAAAGGAGAACACCGGGGAGCTGTTTTTT. Translated, it gives CSVVKENTGELFF.

This clonotype was seen only once. The chain is built from TRBV5-4 and TRBJ1-1; D is uncertain. The V gene lost 3 bases and the J gene lost 7 bases, with 13 bases spanning the gap. This CDR3 spans 13 amino acids. Germline V gene data show CDR1 as SGHNT and CDR2 as YYREEE (reference sequence). The CDR3 region is CASSSSRPDEAFF. The CDR3 DNA follows: TGTGCCAGCAGCTCCTCCCGGCCCGATGAAGCTTTCTTT.

The V gene is TRBV20-1, the J gene TRBJ2-7; the match to TRBD2 covers 7 bases. The V segment lost 1 base and the J segment 6 bases; nucleotides outside the gene matches: 3. The CDR3 consists of 12 residues. CDR1 is DFQATT, CDR2 SNEGSKA, per germline (reference sequence). The CDR3 is CSARAGTIEQYF. The DNA for the CDR3 is TGCAGTGCTAGAGCCGGGACTATCGAGCAGTACTTC.

This chain links TRBV4-3 with TRBJ2-7, with D maybe TRBD1 (5 bases). In germline, CDR1 is LGHNA, CDR2 YSLEER. Trimming took 5 bases from V and 0 from J, leaving 14 bases between them. This CDR3 is 15 amino acids long. This CDR3 reads CASSSTIGASYEQYF. DNA for the CDR3: TGCGCCAGCAGCTCAACCATAGGGGCCTCCTACGAGCAGTACTTC.

The gene calls are TRBV5-4 and TRBJ2-5; tentatively, D is TRBD2 (5 bases). V lost 0 bases and J lost 1, with 22 bases in between. Looked up from germline, CDR1 is SGHNT and CDR2 is YYREEE (reference sequence). The CDR3 extends over 19 amino acids. The chain's CDR3 is CASSLGQITRWHGQETQYF. Written as DNA, the CDR3 is TGTGCCAGCAGCTTGGGCCAGATTACTAGGTGGCATGGCCAAGAGACCCAGTACTTC.

The V gene is TRBV13, the J gene TRBJ2-1; 9 positions agree with TRBD2. This CDR3 contains 14 residues. V lost 3 bases to trimming and J lost 9 bases; unmatched junction nucleotides: 6. Germline CDR1 PRHDT, CDR2 FYEKMQ (reference sequence). The CDR3 sequence is CASSLGLATGEQFF. The CDR3 DNA reads as TGTGCCAGCAGCTTGGGACTAGCCACGGGTGAGCAGTTCTTC.

This clonotype was picked up one time. The V and J genes are TRBV20-1 and TRBJ2-1, with TRBD2 identical over 7 bases. J gave up 0 bases and V 0 bases, and 8 bases lay outside the gene matches. The V gene's germline CDR1 is DFQATT and CDR2 SNEGSKA (reference sequence). The CDR3 loop spans 17 amino acids. The CDR3 region is CSARDFPGGNSYNEQFF. Written as DNA, the CDR3 is TGCAGTGCTAGAGATTTCCCGGGGGGTAACTCCTACAATGAGCAGTTCTTC.

This clonotype occurred once. J is TRBJ1-2 and V is TRBV30; 11 bases map to TRBD1. This CDR3 contains 13 residues. V dropped 6 bases and J dropped 6; count of bases not matched to a gene: 6. Germline assignment: CDR1 GTSNPN and CDR2 SVGIG (reference sequence). For the CDR3, the DNA is TGTGCCTGCCCTAGGACAGGGGGCAATGGCTACACCTTC. As protein: CACPRTGGNGYTF.

The chain links TRBV3-1 to TRBJ2-3, with TRBD2 matching 9 bases. The germline CDR1 and CDR2 sequences are LGHDT and YNNKEL (reference sequence). V lost 4 bases, J lost 5 bases, and 13 bases stayed unmatched. This CDR3 contains 17 residues. As DNA, the CDR3 is TGTGCCAGCAGCCCCCTGGTAGCGGGAGAAAAGAGAGATACGCAGTATTTT. Protein product: CASSPLVAGEKRDTQYF.

This clonotype has just a few counts. This chain joins TRBV6-1 and TRBJ1-1; maybe TRBD1 (6 bases). The V and J ends lost 8 bases and 3 bases respectively, with 10 bases between them. Germline V gene data show CDR1 as MNHNS and CDR2 as SASEGT. This CDR3 is built from 12 residues. CDR3: CASSGVYTEAFF. The CDR3, as DNA: TGTGCCAGCTCAGGGGTCTACACTGAAGCTTTCTTT.

The CDR3 is CASTPLGASHNEQFF. The CDR3 region has the DNA TGTGCCAGCACCCCTCTGGGGGCTTCCCATAATGAGCAGTTCTTC. The chain is built from TRBV12-3 or TRBV12-4 and TRBJ2-1; TRBD1 is a possible D gene (6 bases). The CDR3 spans 15 residues. Trimming shortened V by 7 bases and J by 7 bases, and 20 bases separated the two germline ends.

J is TRBJ2-1 and V is TRBV27; 8 nucleotides agree with TRBD1. Losses at the gene ends were 5 bases for V and 6 bases for J; bases not matched to a gene: 12. This CDR3 has 16 amino acids. Germline-derived CDR1 and CDR2 are MNHEY and SMNVEV (reference sequence). CDR3 nucleotides: TGTGCCAGCAGTCCCCCCCAGGGGGCGATAAGCAATGAGCAGTTCTTC. Protein sequence: CASSPPQGAISNEQFF.

This chain connects TRBV27 to TRBJ1-1; the match to TRBD1 covers 8 bases. The CDR3 runs to 14 residues. Germline V gene data show CDR1 as MNHEY and CDR2 as SMNVEV (reference sequence). V shed 3 bases and J 8 bases; nucleotides not matched to a gene: 8. The CDR3 sequence: CASSFQGATGEAFF. The CDR3 DNA is TGTGCCAGCAGTTTCCAGGGGGCAACGGGAGAAGCTTTCTTT.

The chain is built from TRBV20-1 and TRBJ2-7, with D maybe TRBD1 (6 bases). The CDR3 consists of 13 residues. Germline assignment: CDR1 DFQATT and CDR2 SNEGSKA (reference sequence). Trimming pared 4 bases from V and 0 bases from J, leaving 10 bases between. The CDR3 loop is CSAKGENSYEQYF. In DNA form, the CDR3 reads TGCAGTGCTAAGGGGGAGAACTCCTACGAGCAGTACTTC.

There are a few counts of this clonotype. This rearrangement joins TRBV6-5 to TRBJ2-7, with no clear D. Trimming took off 5 bases at V and 4 bases at J, with 9 bases between the two ends. The CDR3 has 12 amino acids. The germline CDR1 and CDR2 sequences are MNHEY and SVGAGI. The CDR3 reads CASSPTQYEQYF. CDR3 sequence (DNA): TGTGCCAGCAGTCCCACTCAGTACGAGCAGTACTTC.

The V and J genes are TRBV15 and TRBJ1-6; 7 bases are a match to TRBD1. The CDR3 is 17 amino acids. With V trimmed by 2 bases and J by 1 base, 5 bases remained unmatched. Germline V gene sequence: CDR1 LNHNV, CDR2 YYDKDF (reference sequence). CDR3 in DNA: TGTGCCACCAGCAGATTCTCAGGGGGATCCTATAATTCACCCCTCCACTTT. Protein: CATSRFSGGSYNSPLHF.

The chain uses TRBV29-1 and TRBJ2-3; TRBD1 matches at 9 bases. CDR3 size: 15 residues. From germline, CDR1 is SQVTM and CDR2 ANQGSEA. V shed 3 bases, J shed 3 bases, and the junction held 7 bases outside the gene matches. CDR3 DNA: TGCAGCGTTGAGACTGACAGGGGGTTTACAGATACGCAGTATTTT. As protein: CSVETDRGFTDTQYF.

The chain recombines TRBV20-1 with TRBJ2-3; TRBD2 agrees at 10 bases. The CDR3 extends over 19 amino acids. Looked up from germline, CDR1 is DFQATT and CDR2 is SNEGSKA (reference sequence). V shed 0 bases and J 5 bases; nucleotides not matched to a gene: 17. The CDR3 spells CSARELVRLAGGGLDTQYF. CDR3 bases: TGCAGTGCTAGAGAGTTGGTCCGCTTAGCGGGAGGCGGTTTAGATACGCAGTATTTT.

The V and J genes are TRBV28 and TRBJ2-1, with 7 bases identical to TRBD2. The CDR3 is made up of 16 amino acids. Per the germline V gene, CDR1 is MDHEN and CDR2 is SYDVKM. V gave up 2 bases and J gave up 0 bases; unmatched junction bases: 4. The CDR3 spells CASSLMGGSSYNEQFF. CDR3 coding DNA: TGTGCCAGCAGTTTAATGGGCGGGAGCTCCTACAATGAGCAGTTCTTC.